One and the same sample provided the 12 T cell receptor beta chains below, sequenced in a study of regulatory T cells in long-lasting Graves disease. Sample time point: newly diagnosed GD, antithyroid drugs for less than 3 months. Making the TCR library involved RNA that had been extracted from PBMCs. Construction of the TCR beta libraries employed iRepertoire HTBI primers in conjunction with Arm-PCR of CDR3 regions. TCRdb reprocessed the multiplex PCR reads via MiXCR and lists one record per CDR3 protein. The sample has approximately 310,000 distinct CDR3 sequences, over 15% seen once. Sequencing used peripheral blood mononuclear cells (PBMCs), obtained at new diagnosis, from a patient treated with antithyroid drugs. The receptors were sampled from a female donor with Graves disease.

In its sample, this clonotype was seen many times. This chain joins TRBV11-2 and TRBJ1-1, with D possibly matching TRBD1 (6 bases). Germline V gene data show CDR1 as SGHAT and CDR2 as FQNNGV. There are 12 residues in the CDR3. V was clipped by 6 bases and J by 7 bases, with 12 bases between them. The CDR3 is CASREGQLEAFF. The CDR3 DNA follows: TGTGCCAGCAGGGAAGGACAGCTTGAAGCTTTCTTT.

This sequence joins TRBV12-3 or TRBV12-4 and TRBJ1-6, with D possibly being TRBD1 (5 bases). This CDR3 comprises 13 residues. V was pared by 1 base and J by 10 bases, with 8 bases between. CDR3 sequence: CASSLDRRSPLHF. In DNA form, the CDR3 reads TGTGCCAGCAGTTTAGACAGGAGATCACCCCTCCACTTT.

The chain joins TRBV7-8 to TRBJ2-5, with D uncertain. There are 14 residues in the CDR3. Trimming shortened V by 0 bases and J by 3 bases, and 8 bases separated the two germline ends. Germline CDR1 reads SGHVS; CDR2 reads FQNEAQ. The DNA of the CDR3 is TGTGCCAGCAGCTTAGCGCCAGCCGAAGAGACCCAGTACTTC. It is translated as CASSLAPAEETQYF.

In its sample, this clonotype was seen many times. The rearrangement joins TRBV6-1 to TRBJ1-4, with D hard to call. Germline V gene lookup returns CDR1 MNHNS and CDR2 SASEGT. The V end was cut by 5 bases, the J end by 0 bases, with 7 bases between. There are 14 residues in the CDR3. In DNA form, the CDR3 reads TGTGCCAGCAGTAAGAGCGCAACTAATGAAAAACTGTTTTTT. It specifies CASSKSATNEKLFF.

The chain links TRBV19 to TRBJ2-1, with TRBD2 matching 15 bases. With V trimmed by 4 bases and J by 7 bases, 8 bases remained unmatched. CDR1 is LNHDA and CDR2 is SQIVND in the germline V gene (reference sequence). The CDR3 loop spans 17 amino acids. CDR3 bases: TGTGCCAGTAGTACCGGACTAGCGGGAGGGATAAGGAATGAGCAGTTCTTC. This codes for CASSTGLAGGIRNEQFF. The full variable domain, rest sourced from reference TRBV19 and TRBJ2-1, is DGGITQSPKYLFRKEGQNVTLSCEQNLNHDAMYWYRQDPGQGLRLIYYSQIVNDFQKGDIAEGYSVSREKKESFPLTVTSAQKNPTAFYLCASSTGLAGGIRNEQFFGPGTRLTVL.

This clonotype was detected many times. The chain uses TRBV12-3 or TRBV12-4 and TRBJ2-3; D is undetermined. The CDR3 is made up of 17 amino acids. The V and J ends lost 2 bases and 0 bases respectively, with 15 bases between them. DNA of the CDR3: TGTGCCAGCAGTTTAACCCTACTTTCTACAAGCACAGATACGCAGTATTTT. It translates to CASSLTLLSTSTDTQYF.

This clonotype was detected ten times or more. The rearrangement uses TRBV24-1 and TRBJ2-1; 9 positions match TRBD2. This CDR3 is 17 amino acids long. The germline V gene encodes CDR1 KGHDR and CDR2 SFDVKD. After removal of 0 bases from V and 5 bases from J, the junction contained 7 bases not matched to a gene. CDR3 amino acids: CATSDLEETSGHNEQFF. The CDR3 nucleotides are TGTGCCACCAGTGATTTGGAGGAGACTAGCGGACACAATGAGCAGTTCTTC.

CDR3 sequence: CSARAPVAGKETQYF. The CDR3 DNA reads TGCAGTGCTAGAGCCCCAGTGGCAGGGAAAGAGACCCAGTACTTC. This sequence joins TRBV20-1 and TRBJ2-5; D is possibly TRBD1 (5 bases). There are 15 residues in the CDR3. The germline CDR1 and CDR2 sequences are DFQATT and SNEGSKA (reference sequence). Trimming cost V 1 base and J 3 bases, with 15 bases left between them.

This clonotype appeared a few times. Its ends do not fully match the called genes, so a read error is possible. This rearrangement joins TRBV11-1 to TRBJ2-1, with a tentative D call TRBD2 (5 bases). This CDR3 has 16 amino acids. Germline CDR1 SGHAT, CDR2 FQDESV (reference sequence). CDR3 DNA sequence: TGTGCCAGCAGCTTGGAGCAGCTAGCACGGAGCGATGAGCAGCTCTTC. This translates into CASSLEQLARSDEQLF.

Ten or more counts support this clonotype. CDR3 bases: TGTGCCAGCAGTTACTCGAGTCAGGGAAACAATCAGCCCCAGCATTTT. It specifies CASSYSSQGNNQPQHF. This chain joins TRBV6-5 and TRBJ1-5; TRBD1 is a possible D gene (5 bases). Germline V gene data show CDR1 as MNHEY and CDR2 as SVGAGI. Trimming left V 0 bases short and J 3 bases short, with 12 bases between. The CDR3 runs to 16 residues.

This clonotype was detected many times. The V gene is TRBV27, the J gene TRBJ2-5; the D is unclear. This CDR3 spans 13 amino acids. Trimming pared 5 bases from V and 1 base from J, leaving 8 bases between. Germline values: CDR1 MNHEY, CDR2 SMNVEV (reference sequence). In DNA form, the CDR3 reads TGTGCCAGCAGTAAGGGCACCCAAGAGACCCAGTACTTC. It encodes CASSKGTQETQYF.

This clonotype was seen ten or more times. V and J are TRBV28 and TRBJ2-7; TRBD2 agrees at 11 bases. V shed 5 bases and J 7 bases; nucleotides not matched to a gene: 13. This CDR3 contains 16 residues. Germline CDR1 is MDHEN and CDR2 is SYDVKM. The CDR3 is CASSRSLAGGTGEQYF. The CDR3 DNA reads as TGTGCCAGCAGTCGGTCGCTAGCGGGAGGTACGGGGGAGCAGTACTTC.